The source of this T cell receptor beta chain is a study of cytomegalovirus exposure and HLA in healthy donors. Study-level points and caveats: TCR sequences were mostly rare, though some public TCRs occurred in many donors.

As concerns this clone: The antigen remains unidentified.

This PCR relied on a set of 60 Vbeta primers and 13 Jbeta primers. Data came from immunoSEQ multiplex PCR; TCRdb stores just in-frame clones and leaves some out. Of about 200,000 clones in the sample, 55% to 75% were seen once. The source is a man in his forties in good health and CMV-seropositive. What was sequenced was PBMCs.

CDR3 in amino acids: CASSASEQFF. CDR3 in DNA: TGCGCCAGCAGTGCTAGTGAGCAGTTCTTC. The V gene is TRBV10-2, the J gene TRBJ2-1; D is uncertain. Looked up from germline, CDR1 is WSHSY and CDR2 is SAAADI. The V gene lost 4 bases and the J gene lost 9 bases, with 4 bases spanning the gap. The CDR3 length is 10 residues.